This T cell receptor beta chain comes out of a study of cytomegalovirus exposure and HLA in healthy donors. As for the study in general: A previous analysis identified around 120 million unique TCR beta sequences derived from 180 million or so T cells. Whole-study results and caveats: For most subjects, TCR beta sequences were reported to predict HLA-A and HLA-B alleles with accuracy.

Each donor was healthy, and each was a bone marrow donor. In the PCR, 60 Vbeta and 13 Jbeta primers were used. Profiled with immunoSEQ multiplex PCR; TCRdb holds only in-frame clones, not every one. Among around 180,000 clones, around 90% were seen once, and the ten largest hold approximately 2%. Per the germline V gene, CDR1 is MNHEY and CDR2 is SMNVEV (reference sequence). V gave up 9 bases and J gave up 7 bases; unmatched junction bases: 17. The CDR3 sequence is 16 residues long. As concerns this clone: What it recognizes is unknown.

This clonotype originated in a woman aged 18-29 years in good health and CMV-seronegative. The chain has TRBV27 and TRBJ2-1; the match to TRBD2 covers 8 bases. The sequenced sample consisted of PBMCs. CDR3 protein: CASLFQAGAAGNEQFF. The CDR3 coding sequence is TGTGCCAGTCTCTTCCAAGCGGGGGCCGCAGGGAATGAGCAGTTCTTC.